Below are 14 T cell receptor beta chains sequenced from a single sample in a study of cytotoxic CD8 clonotypes in ibrutinib-treated CLL. The data were produced by immunoSEQ multiplex PCR, yet TCRdb's version contains in-frame clones alone and is incomplete. The data contain approximately 97,000 clones, over 60% of them seen just once; the ten biggest clones take up under 30%. Sequences were derived from PBMCs, sampled after 24 months of ibrutinib treatment. These receptors were collected from a human donor with chronic lymphocytic leukemia.

This clone was detected once. V gene TRBV19 combines with J gene TRBJ1-3, with 9 bases fitting TRBD1. The CDR3 extends over 18 amino acids. The ends lost 5 bases at V and 3 bases at J; junction bases unmatched: 14. The V gene's germline CDR1 is LNHDA and CDR2 SQIVND (reference sequence). CDR3 in amino acids: CASSPRGQGLSGGNTIYF. DNA for the CDR3: TGTGCCAGTAGTCCACGGGGACAGGGACTCTCAGGTGGAAACACCATATATTTT.

The chain uses TRBV5-4 and TRBJ1-1; D is unclear. The germline V gene has CDR1 SGHNT and CDR2 YYREEE (reference sequence). This CDR3 has 13 residues. Trimming pared 4 bases from V and 4 bases from J, leaving 11 bases between. The chain's CDR3 is CASSPTAGTEAFF. CDR3 in DNA: TGTGCCAGCAGCCCTACGGCGGGCACTGAAGCTTTCTTT.

This chain connects TRBV7-2 to TRBJ2-7; TRBD1 agrees at 10 bases. The CDR3 consists of 16 residues. Trimming took 3 bases from V and 6 from J; bases not matched to a gene: 11. Germline V gene lookup returns CDR1 SGHTA and CDR2 FQGNSA. The CDR3 nucleotides read TGTGCCAGCAGCTTCAATCCGGGACAGGGGTTTGGCGAGCAGTACTTC. This sequence encodes CASSFNPGQGFGEQYF.

V and J are TRBV19 and TRBJ2-1; TRBD1 is a possible D gene (5 bases). Per the germline V gene, CDR1 is LNHDA and CDR2 is SQIVND (reference sequence). CDR3 length: 15 amino acids. V gave up 0 bases and J gave up 4 bases, with 10 bases separating them. This chain's CDR3 is CASSIEGALYNEQFF. In nucleotides, the CDR3 is TGTGCCAGTAGTATAGAAGGGGCGCTATACAATGAGCAGTTCTTC.

The chain employs TRBV5-1 and TRBJ2-7; perhaps TRBD1 as D (6 bases). V was pared by 4 bases and J by 7 bases, with 18 bases between. The length of the CDR3 is 14 residues. The germline V gene has CDR1 SGHRS and CDR2 YFSETQ. The CDR3 DNA reads as TGCGCCAGCAGCCTTTGGGGCAGGGGTGATGAGCAGTACTTC. Its translation is CASSLWGRGDEQYF. The whole variable domain, remainder taken from reference TRBV5-1 and TRBJ2-7, is KAGVTQTPRYLIKTRGQQVTLSCSPISGHRSVSWYQQTPGQGLQFLFEYFSETQRNKGNFPGRFSGRQFSNSRSEMNVSTLELGDSALYLCASSLWGRGDEQYFGPGTRLTVT.

The chain combines TRBV7-8 with TRBJ2-2, with 14 nucleotides matching TRBD2. CDR1 is SGHVS and CDR2 is FQNEAQ in the germline V gene. V dropped 4 bases and J dropped 11; count of bases not matched to a gene: 6. The CDR3 has 15 residues. CDR3 loop: CASSSGLAGGVELFF. CDR3 bases: TGTGCCAGCAGCTCTGGACTAGCGGGAGGCGTAGAGCTGTTTTTT.

A remark on this clone: Other DNA sequences in the same sample also yield this CDR3. Here the CDR3 DNA reads TGCGCCAGCAGCTTGGGAGCGTCCACAGATACGCAGTATTTT. It translates to CASSLGASTDTQYF. The chain couples TRBV5-1 to TRBJ2-3; the D is unclear. CDR3 length: 14 residues. Germline V gives CDR1 SGHRS, CDR2 YFSETQ. V was cut by 0 bases and J by 2 bases, with 7 bases left in between.

The chain recombines TRBV13 with TRBJ2-5; 7 nucleotides align to TRBD1. Trimming took 4 bases from V and 5 from J; bases not matched to a gene: 16. There are 17 residues in the CDR3. From germline, CDR1 is PRHDT and CDR2 FYEKMQ (reference sequence). This CDR3 is CASSYNYAGGKEETQYF. In nucleotides, the CDR3 is TGTGCCAGCAGCTATAATTACGCAGGGGGTAAAGAGGAGACCCAGTACTTC.

This clone has just a few counts. The chain couples TRBV28 to TRBJ1-5; a weak D match, TRBD1 (6 bases). Germline CDR1 is MDHEN and CDR2 is SYDVKM. The CDR3 is 16 residues long. V was clipped by 5 bases and J by 3 bases, with 17 bases between them. The CDR3 DNA follows: TGTGCCAGCAGTACGAAGTTACAGGGAAACAATCAGCCCCAGCATTTT. Translating gives CASSTKLQGNNQPQHF.

This clone was recorded once. The V call is TRBV5-8, the J call TRBJ2-5; no clear D. This CDR3 contains 11 residues. CDR1 is SGHTS, CDR2 YDEGEE, per germline. V lost 4 bases to trimming and J lost 5 bases, with 6 bases between them. CDR3 in amino acids: CASSRTETQYF. CDR3 bases: TGTGCCAGCAGCCGGACGGAGACCCAGTACTTC.

This rearrangement joins TRBV18 to TRBJ1-5, with D uncertain. CDR1 and CDR2 from the germline V gene are KGHSH and LQKENI. There are 13 residues in the CDR3. Trimming removed 1 base from V and 7 bases from J, with 8 bases in between. This chain's CDR3 is CASSPQSLQPQHF. In DNA, the CDR3 is TGTGCCAGCTCACCACAATCTCTGCAGCCCCAGCATTTT.

V usage is TRBV7-6 and J usage is TRBJ1-1; a possible D gene is TRBD1 (5 bases). The CDR3 covers 14 residues. CDR1 is SGHVS, CDR2 FNYEAQ, per germline. The V and J ends lost 3 bases and 3 bases respectively, with 11 bases between them. CDR3 residues: CASSLGPGDTEAFF. The CDR3 DNA reads as TGTGCCAGCAGCTTGGGACCGGGGGACACTGAAGCTTTCTTT.

The rearrangement uses TRBV2 and TRBJ2-5, with D possibly matching TRBD2 (6 bases). CDR1 and CDR2 from the germline V gene are SNHLY and FYNNEI. The CDR3 runs 16 residues. V was shortened by 6 bases and J by 5 bases, with 22 bases between the two germline ends. The CDR3 coding sequence is TGTGCCAGCAGGGGGGGTGGTAGTAAGATCGTGGAGACCCAGTACTTC. Translated, it gives CASRGGGSKIVETQYF.

The chain links TRBV11-2 to TRBJ1-1; possibly TRBD1 for D (6 bases). CDR1 and CDR2 from the germline V gene are SGHAT and FQNNGV. The CDR3 runs 13 residues. The V gene lost 6 bases and the J gene lost 1 base, with 9 bases spanning the gap. CDR3: CASRAQGNTEAFF. In nucleotides, the CDR3 is TGTGCCAGCAGGGCACAGGGGAACACTGAAGCTTTCTTT.